This entry lists 27 T cell receptor beta chains sequenced from one sample in a study of cytomegalovirus exposure and HLA in healthy donors. Use of 60 Vbeta and 13 Jbeta primers characterized the PCR. Profiling relied on immunoSEQ multiplex PCR, and the TCRdb table lists in-frame clones only, not all of them. The sample carries 170,000 or so clones, around 80% recorded once. The sequenced sample was PBMCs. The source of these receptors is a woman between 50 and 59 years old in good health and CMV-seropositive.

The rearrangement links TRBV28 to TRBJ1-2; 7 bases agree with TRBD1. This CDR3 has 13 residues. The ends lost 2 bases at V and 8 bases at J; junction bases unmatched: 5. Per the germline V gene, CDR1 is MDHEN and CDR2 is SYDVKM. In DNA form, the CDR3 reads TGTGCCAGCAGTTTACTGCTACAGGGGGGCTACACCTTC. Residues: CASSLLLQGGYTF.

The chain couples TRBV2 to TRBJ1-4; D gene unclear. CDR1 is SNHLY, CDR2 FYNNEI, per germline. The CDR3 totals 12 residues. V gave up 2 bases and J gave up 7 bases, with 5 bases separating them. CDR3 loop: CASSERSEKLFF. CDR3 nucleotide sequence: TGTGCCAGCAGTGAACGCAGTGAAAAACTGTTTTTT.

The chain couples TRBV5-8 to TRBJ2-3, with 8 bases aligning to TRBD1. CDR3 length: 16 residues. V gave up 5 bases and J gave up 4 bases; unmatched junction bases: 12. CDR1 is SGHTS and CDR2 is YDEGEE in the germline V gene. CDR3 protein: CASSYTDRVSPDTQYF. The CDR3 DNA is TGTGCCAGCAGTTATACGGACAGGGTTTCCCCAGATACGCAGTATTTT.

This clone appeared a single time. The chain employs TRBV7-2 and TRBJ2-3, with 10 bases lining up with TRBD1. The J segment lost 5 bases and the V segment lost 8 bases, leaving 7 bases of the junction unmatched. This CDR3 is 14 amino acids long. Germline lookup yields CDR1 SGHTA and CDR2 FQGNSA. CDR3 protein: CASHRDRGLDTQYF. The CDR3, as DNA: TGTGCCAGCCACCGGGACAGGGGTTTAGATACGCAGTATTTT.

The rearrangement uses TRBV30 and TRBJ1-6, with TRBD1 as a possible D gene (6 bases). Trimming took off 0 bases at V and 12 bases at J, with 12 bases between the two ends. Looked up from germline, CDR1 is GTSNPN and CDR2 is SVGIG (reference sequence). The CDR3 runs 13 residues. CDR3 residues: CAWSVHGGEPLHF. As DNA, the CDR3 is TGTGCCTGGAGTGTTCATGGGGGCGAACCCCTCCACTTT.

This clone was seen a few times. This sample includes further DNA sequences coding for the same CDR3. V is TRBV5-1 and J is TRBJ1-6; tentatively, D is TRBD1 (6 bases). Per germline, CDR1 SGHRS and CDR2 YFSETQ. The CDR3 runs 13 residues. Trimming removed 5 bases at V and 10 bases at J, with 13 bases between. This chain's CDR3 is CASRGGVKSPLHF. In DNA form, the CDR3 reads TGCGCCAGCAGAGGGGGTGTTAAATCACCCCTCCACTTT.

The CDR3 spells CASSFNLEKLFF. The CDR3 nucleotides read TGTGCCAGCAGCTTCAACCTAGAAAAACTGTTTTTT. The chain recombines TRBV7-8 with TRBJ1-4; D is undetermined. Trimming shortened V by 3 bases and J by 8 bases, and 7 bases separated the two germline ends. CDR3 size: 12 residues. The germline V gene encodes CDR1 SGHVS and CDR2 FQNEAQ.

The chain employs TRBV19 and TRBJ1-2, with D unresolved. The CDR3 runs to 13 residues. The V gene's germline CDR1 is LNHDA and CDR2 SQIVND (reference sequence). With 6 bases removed from V and 1 base from J, the gap between germline ends came to 9 bases. This CDR3 is CASRSTDNYGYTF. CDR3 DNA: TGTGCCAGTAGAAGCACTGATAACTATGGCTACACCTTC.

The chain uses TRBV7-2 and TRBJ2-5; the match to TRBD2 covers 7 bases. This CDR3 contains 16 residues. The germline CDR1 and CDR2 sequences are SGHTA and FQGNSA. The V and J ends lost 5 bases and 1 base, in that order; junction bases with no gene match: 10. CDR3: CASSRVASGPQETQYF. CDR3 nucleotide sequence: TGTGCCAGCAGCCGGGTGGCTAGCGGACCCCAAGAGACCCAGTACTTC.

In this sample, this clone turned up once. The chain is built from TRBV18 and TRBJ1-6, with a possible D match to TRBD1 (6 bases). The length of the CDR3 is 15 residues. Trimming removed 3 bases at V and 10 bases at J, with 16 bases between. Germline values: CDR1 KGHSH, CDR2 LQKENI. CDR3 nucleotide sequence: TGTGCCAGCTCACCGCGACAGGAGCGATCCTCACCCCTCCACTTT. Protein product: CASSPRQERSSPLHF.

The V and J genes are TRBV9 and TRBJ2-2, with 8 bases that match TRBD2. This CDR3 has 15 residues. CDR1 SGDLS and CDR2 YYNGEE come from the germline V gene. After removal of 0 bases from V and 6 bases from J, the junction contained 4 bases not matched to a gene. CDR3 sequence: CASSVAGGAPGELFF. In DNA, the CDR3 is TGTGCCAGCAGCGTAGCGGGGGGGGCCCCCGGGGAGCTGTTTTTT.

This clone has just a few counts. The rearrangement joins TRBV2 to TRBJ2-1; 11 bases fit TRBD2. With V trimmed by 3 bases and J by 3 bases, 4 bases remained unmatched. Germline loops: CDR1 SNHLY, CDR2 FYNNEI. The CDR3 runs 16 residues. The CDR3 reads CASSEASGGFYNEQFF. CDR3 nucleotide sequence: TGTGCCAGCAGTGAGGCTAGCGGGGGGTTCTACAATGAGCAGTTCTTC.

The chain links TRBV12-5 to TRBJ1-2; D ambiguous. Trimming shortened V by 3 bases and J by 0 bases, and 11 bases separated the two germline ends. Looked up from germline, CDR1 is LGHNT and CDR2 is FRNRAP. The CDR3 sequence is 15 residues long. For the CDR3, the DNA is TGTGCTAGTGGTTTTAACAGCTTTTCTAACTATGGCTACACCTTC. Its translation is CASGFNSFSNYGYTF.

The rearrangement links TRBV9 to TRBJ2-5; D is possibly TRBD1 (5 bases). In germline, CDR1 is SGDLS, CDR2 YYNGEE. V lost 0 bases, J lost 3 bases, and 9 bases lay in between. The CDR3 is 14 residues long. The CDR3 bases are TGTGCCAGCAGCGTAGAGGGGTGGGAAGAGACCCAGTACTTC. As protein: CASSVEGWEETQYF.

This rearrangement joins TRBV7-3 to TRBJ2-1, with 7 bases matching TRBD2. The CDR3 length is 14 residues. V was pared by 5 bases and J by 0 bases, with 1 base of the junction left unmatched. Germline V lookup: CDR1 SGHTA, CDR2 FQGTGA. In DNA form, the CDR3 reads TGTGCCAGCAGCGGCGGGAGCTCCTACAATGAGCAGTTCTTC. It yields the protein CASSGGSSYNEQFF.

This clone was observed a handful of times. The chain carries TRBV29-1 and TRBJ2-3; D perhaps matches TRBD1 (6 bases). The CDR3 runs 15 residues. V was trimmed by 3 bases and J by 7 bases, leaving 20 bases between them. Germline loops: CDR1 SQVTM, CDR2 ANQGSEA. CDR3 in amino acids: CSVEVRQGMWNTQYF. The CDR3 DNA is TGCAGCGTTGAGGTCCGCCAGGGGATGTGGAATACGCAGTATTTT.

V is TRBV7-2 and J is TRBJ1-1; D possibly corresponds to TRBD1 (5 bases). V lost 2 bases and J lost 5, with 12 bases in between. CDR3 length: 14 amino acids. Germline values: CDR1 SGHTA, CDR2 FQGNSA. The CDR3 DNA reads as TGTGCCAGCAGCTTAACGACAGCCCGTACTGAAGCTTTCTTT. Protein: CASSLTTARTEAFF.

The J gene is TRBJ1-2, the V gene TRBV9; D is unresolved. V was trimmed by 0 bases and J by 8 bases, leaving 8 bases between them. CDR3 length equals 12 residues. Germline assignment: CDR1 SGDLS and CDR2 YYNGEE. The CDR3, as DNA: TGTGCCAGCAGCGTAGCCGGGAGCGGCTACACCTTC. It codes for CASSVAGSGYTF. Looking up the rest from reference TRBV9 and TRBJ1-2 gives the full variable domain: DSGVTQTPKHLITATGQRVTLRCSPRSGDLSVYWYQQSLDQGLQFLIQYYNGEERAKGNILERFSAQQFPDLHSELNLSSLELGDSALYFCASSVAGSGYTFGSGTRLTVV.

The V call is TRBV9, the J call TRBJ2-7, with 9 bases identical to TRBD1. Trimming at V came to 2 bases and at J to 6 bases, leaving 3 bases not matched to a gene. Per the germline V gene, CDR1 is SGDLS and CDR2 is YYNGEE. There are 13 residues in the CDR3. CDR3 residues: CASSVSDRGEQYF. The CDR3 DNA reads TGTGCCAGCAGCGTGTCGGACAGGGGCGAGCAGTACTTC.

CDR3 region: CASSSSGGAKTQYF. CDR3 coding DNA: TGTGCCAGCAGCTCTAGCGGGGGGGCGAAGACCCAGTACTTC. J is TRBJ2-5 and V is TRBV11-1; 12 nucleotides line up with TRBD2. Looked up from germline, CDR1 is SGHAT and CDR2 is FQDESV (reference sequence). The V segment lost 4 bases and the J segment 6 bases; nucleotides outside the gene matches: 3. The CDR3 spans 14 residues.

This clone was recorded only once. V is TRBV7-9 and J is TRBJ1-1, with 9 bases aligning to TRBD1. The V segment lost 1 base and the J segment 1 base; nucleotides outside the gene matches: 7. Per germline, CDR1 SEHNR and CDR2 FQNEAQ (reference sequence). The CDR3 consists of 17 residues. The CDR3 loop reads CASSLGDWTGANTEAFF. The CDR3, as DNA: TGTGCCAGCAGCTTAGGGGATTGGACAGGGGCGAACACTGAAGCTTTCTTT.

The gene calls are TRBV5-6 and TRBJ1-4, with 7 nucleotides matching TRBD1. CDR3 length equals 15 residues. V shed 4 bases, J shed 5 bases, and the junction held 8 bases outside the gene matches. Germline CDR1 and CDR2: SGHDT and YYEEEE. The CDR3: CASSHRDSGNEKLFF. The CDR3 nucleotides read TGTGCCAGCAGCCATAGGGACAGCGGAAATGAAAAACTGTTTTTT.

The chain couples TRBV4-2 to TRBJ2-7, with 8 bases matching TRBD2. The V and J ends lost 1 base and 2 bases, in that order; junction bases with no gene match: 4. Per germline, CDR1 LGHNA and CDR2 YNFKEQ. The CDR3 totals 15 residues. The CDR3 sequence: CASSQGGGPPYEQYF. The CDR3, as DNA: TGTGCCAGCAGCCAAGGCGGGGGGCCGCCCTACGAGCAGTACTTC.

The rearrangement uses TRBV7-6 and TRBJ2-3; D perhaps matches TRBD1 (6 bases). Germline CDR1 SGHVS, CDR2 FNYEAQ. Trimming took off 5 bases at V and 6 bases at J, with 12 bases between the two ends. The CDR3 has 13 residues. The CDR3 here is CASSTNREDTQYF. The CDR3 DNA sequence: TGTGCCAGCAGCACCAACAGGGAGGATACGCAGTATTTT.

The chain joins TRBV27 to TRBJ2-7, with 7 bases matching TRBD1. With 3 bases clipped from V and 1 base from J, the junction kept 0 bases outside the gene matches. CDR1 and CDR2 from the germline V gene are MNHEY and SMNVEV (reference sequence). The CDR3 totals 13 residues. CDR3 bases: TGTGCCAGCAGTTTCAGGGGGTCCTACGAGCAGTACTTC. It encodes CASSFRGSYEQYF.

V gene TRBV2 combines with J gene TRBJ1-3, with D possibly matching TRBD1 (6 bases). The germline V and J ends were trimmed by 4 bases and 0 bases, with 10 bases remaining between them. This CDR3 has 15 residues. Per germline, CDR1 SNHLY and CDR2 FYNNEI. The CDR3 reads CASSADSFSGNTIYF. CDR3 DNA: TGTGCCAGCAGTGCGGACAGCTTCTCTGGAAACACCATATATTTT.

Comments on this clone: An end of the junction does not agree with germline; a read error may underlie this. The chain carries TRBV7-7 and TRBJ2-7; a weak D match, TRBD1 (5 bases). The CDR3 runs 14 residues. From germline, CDR1 is SSHAT and CDR2 FNYEAQ (reference sequence). CDR3 in DNA: TGTGCTAGCAGCCAGGGTGGTCAGCACTACGAGCAGTACTTC. Encoded protein: CASSQGGQHYEQYF.